The clone carrying this T cell receptor (beta chain) was seen only once. This CDR3 region has 15 residues. Germline-derived CDR1 and CDR2 are SGHRS and YFSETQ. V dropped 0 bases and J dropped 5 bases, with 14 bases sitting between them. These data are taken from a study of neoadjuvant nivolumab and ipilimumab in lung cancer. The protocol was immunoSEQ multiplex PCR, while the TCRdb copy is restricted to in-frame clones and leaves out a portion. The table shows fewer than 35,000 clones, with 80% occurring only once. This receptor was obtained from an adult with non-small cell lung cancer. The sequencing here drew on peripheral blood, taken before neoadjuvant nivolumab, alone or with ipilimumab. V gene TRBV5-1 combines with J gene TRBJ2-5; D not certain. The CDR3 coding sequence is TGCGCCAGCAGCTTGGGAGACACTTTTGGGGAGACCCAGTACTTC. It yields the protein CASSLGDTFGETQYF.